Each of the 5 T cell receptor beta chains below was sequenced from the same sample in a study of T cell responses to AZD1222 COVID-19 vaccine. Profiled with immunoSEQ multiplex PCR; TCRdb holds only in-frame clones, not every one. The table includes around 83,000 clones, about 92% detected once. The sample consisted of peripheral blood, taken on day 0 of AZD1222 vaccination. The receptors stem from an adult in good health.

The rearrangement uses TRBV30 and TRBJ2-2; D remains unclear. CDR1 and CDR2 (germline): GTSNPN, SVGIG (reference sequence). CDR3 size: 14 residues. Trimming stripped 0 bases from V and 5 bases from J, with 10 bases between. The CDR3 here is CAWSVLWRTGELFF. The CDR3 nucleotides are TGTGCCTGGAGTGTCCTATGGCGGACCGGGGAGCTGTTTTTT.

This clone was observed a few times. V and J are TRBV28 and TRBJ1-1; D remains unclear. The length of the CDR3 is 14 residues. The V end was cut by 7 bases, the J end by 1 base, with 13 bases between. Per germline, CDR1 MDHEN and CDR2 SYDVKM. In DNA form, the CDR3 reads TGTGCCAGCATAAGTGGGTCCTGGAACACTGAAGCTTTCTTT. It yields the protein CASISGSWNTEAFF.

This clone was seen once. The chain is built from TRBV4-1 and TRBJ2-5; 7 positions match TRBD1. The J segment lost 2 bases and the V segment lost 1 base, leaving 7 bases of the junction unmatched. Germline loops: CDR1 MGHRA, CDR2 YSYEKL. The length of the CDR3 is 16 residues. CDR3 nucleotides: TGCGCCAGCAGCCAAGGGACAGGCGCCTTGCAAGAGACCCAGTACTTC. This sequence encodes CASSQGTGALQETQYF.

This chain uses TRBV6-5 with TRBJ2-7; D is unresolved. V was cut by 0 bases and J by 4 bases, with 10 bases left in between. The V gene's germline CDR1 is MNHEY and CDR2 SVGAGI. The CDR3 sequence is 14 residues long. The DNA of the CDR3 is TGTGCCAGCAGTTACTCCCCACAGTTGTACGAGCAGTACTTC. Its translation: CASSYSPQLYEQYF.

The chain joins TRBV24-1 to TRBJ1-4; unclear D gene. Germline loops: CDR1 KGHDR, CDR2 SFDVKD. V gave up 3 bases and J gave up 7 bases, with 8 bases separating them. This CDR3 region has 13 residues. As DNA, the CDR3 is TGTGCCACCAGTGATGAGGGTGGTGAAAAACTGTTTTTT. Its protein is CATSDEGGEKLFF.